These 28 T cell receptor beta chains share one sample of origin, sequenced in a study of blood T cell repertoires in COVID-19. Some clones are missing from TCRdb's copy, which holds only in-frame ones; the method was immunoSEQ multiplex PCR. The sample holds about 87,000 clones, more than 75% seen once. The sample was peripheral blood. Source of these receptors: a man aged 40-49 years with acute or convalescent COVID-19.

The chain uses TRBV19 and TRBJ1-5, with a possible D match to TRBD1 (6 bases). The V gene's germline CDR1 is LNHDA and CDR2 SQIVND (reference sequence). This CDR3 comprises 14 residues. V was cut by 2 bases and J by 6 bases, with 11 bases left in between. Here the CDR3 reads CASSIQGSSQPQHF. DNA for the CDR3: TGTGCCAGTAGTATACAGGGGTCAAGTCAGCCCCAGCATTTT. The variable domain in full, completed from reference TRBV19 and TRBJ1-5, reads DGGITQSPKYLFRKEGQNVTLSCEQNLNHDAMYWYRQDPGQGLRLIYYSQIVNDFQKGDIAEGYSVSREKKESFPLTVTSAQKNPTAFYLCASSIQGSSQPQHFGDGTRLSIL.

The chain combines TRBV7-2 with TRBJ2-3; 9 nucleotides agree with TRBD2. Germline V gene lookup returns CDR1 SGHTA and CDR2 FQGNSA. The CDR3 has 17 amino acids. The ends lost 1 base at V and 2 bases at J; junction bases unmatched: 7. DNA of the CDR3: TGTGCCAGCAGCTTAGTCGGTAGCGGGAGCCCCACAGATACGCAGTATTTT. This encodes CASSLVGSGSPTDTQYF.

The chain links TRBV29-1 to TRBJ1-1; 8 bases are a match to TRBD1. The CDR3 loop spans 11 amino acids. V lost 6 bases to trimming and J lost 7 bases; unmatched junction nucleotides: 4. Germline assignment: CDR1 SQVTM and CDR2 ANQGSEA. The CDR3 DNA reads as TGCAGCGTAAAGGGGACAGGTGAAGCTTTCTTT. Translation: CSVKGTGEAFF. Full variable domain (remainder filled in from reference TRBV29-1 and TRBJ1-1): SAVISQKPSRDICQRGTSLTIQCQVDSQVTMMFWYRQQPGQSLTLIATANQGSEATYESGFVIDKFPISRPNLTFSTLTVSNMSPEDSSIYLCSVKGTGEAFFGQGTRLTVV.

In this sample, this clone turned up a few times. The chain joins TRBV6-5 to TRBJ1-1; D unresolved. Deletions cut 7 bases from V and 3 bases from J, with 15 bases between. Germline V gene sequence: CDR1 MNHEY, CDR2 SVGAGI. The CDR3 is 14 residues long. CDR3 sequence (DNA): TGTGCCAGCATGATAGATGCGGGAGACACTGAAGCTTTCTTT. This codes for CASMIDAGDTEAFF.

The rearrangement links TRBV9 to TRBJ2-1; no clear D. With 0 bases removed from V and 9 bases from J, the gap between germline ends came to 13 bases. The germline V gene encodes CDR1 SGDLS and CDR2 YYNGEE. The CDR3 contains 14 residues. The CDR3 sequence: CASSVAGSLGEQFF. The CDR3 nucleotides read TGTGCCAGCAGCGTAGCCGGGTCCCTTGGTGAGCAGTTCTTC.

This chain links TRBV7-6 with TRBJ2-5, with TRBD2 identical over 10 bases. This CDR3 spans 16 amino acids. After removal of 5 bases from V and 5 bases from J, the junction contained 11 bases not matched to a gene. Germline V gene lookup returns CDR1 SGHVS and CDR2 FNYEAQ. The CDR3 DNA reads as TGTGCCAGCAGCCCGGGGAGCGGGGGGGTGTGGGAGACCCAGTACTTC. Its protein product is CASSPGSGGVWETQYF.

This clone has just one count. The CDR3 spells CASSPTGGDYGYTF. The CDR3 DNA is TGCGCCAGCAGCCCCACGGGGGGGGACTATGGCTACACCTTC. This chain links TRBV5-1 with TRBJ1-2; a possible D gene is TRBD1 (5 bases). Trimming stripped 4 bases from V and 3 bases from J, with 13 bases between. CDR1 and CDR2 from the germline V gene are SGHRS and YFSETQ. This CDR3 has 14 residues. The full variable domain, rest sourced from reference TRBV5-1 and TRBJ1-2, is KAGVTQTPRYLIKTRGQQVTLSCSPISGHRSVSWYQQTPGQGLQFLFEYFSETQRNKGNFPGRFSGRQFSNSRSEMNVSTLELGDSALYLCASSPTGGDYGYTFGSGTRLTVV.

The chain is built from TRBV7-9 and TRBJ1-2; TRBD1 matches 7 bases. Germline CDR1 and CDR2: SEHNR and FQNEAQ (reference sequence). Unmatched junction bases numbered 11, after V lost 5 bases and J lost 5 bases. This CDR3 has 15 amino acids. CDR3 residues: CASSPGWGQRYGYTF. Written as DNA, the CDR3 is TGTGCCAGCAGCCCCGGTTGGGGACAGAGATATGGCTACACCTTC.

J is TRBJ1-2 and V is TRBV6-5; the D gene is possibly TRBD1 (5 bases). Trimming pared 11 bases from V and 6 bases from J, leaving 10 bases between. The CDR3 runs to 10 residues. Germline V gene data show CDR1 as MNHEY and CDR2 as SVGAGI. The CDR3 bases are TGTGCCGGTCAGGGTAATGGCTACACCTTC. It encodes CAGQGNGYTF.

The CDR3 spells CASSAKQGVNTEAFF. The CDR3 nucleotides read TGCGCCAGCAGCGCAAAACAGGGGGTGAACACTGAAGCTTTCTTT. The chain links TRBV5-1 to TRBJ1-1; 8 bases line up with TRBD1. V lost 4 bases and J lost 0; bases outside the gene matches: 5. Per germline, CDR1 SGHRS and CDR2 YFSETQ. CDR3 length: 15 amino acids.

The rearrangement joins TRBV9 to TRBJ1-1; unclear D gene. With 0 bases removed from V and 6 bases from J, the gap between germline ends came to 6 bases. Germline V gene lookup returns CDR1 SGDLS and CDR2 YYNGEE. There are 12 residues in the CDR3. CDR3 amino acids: CASSVGYSEAFF. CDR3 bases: TGTGCCAGCAGCGTAGGGTACTCTGAAGCTTTCTTT.

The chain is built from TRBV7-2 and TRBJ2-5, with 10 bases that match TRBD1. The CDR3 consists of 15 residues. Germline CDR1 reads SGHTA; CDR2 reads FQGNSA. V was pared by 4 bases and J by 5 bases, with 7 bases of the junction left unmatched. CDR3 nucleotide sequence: TGTGCCAGCAGCTCAGACAGGGGGCGCGGGGAGACCCAGTACTTC. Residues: CASSSDRGRGETQYF.

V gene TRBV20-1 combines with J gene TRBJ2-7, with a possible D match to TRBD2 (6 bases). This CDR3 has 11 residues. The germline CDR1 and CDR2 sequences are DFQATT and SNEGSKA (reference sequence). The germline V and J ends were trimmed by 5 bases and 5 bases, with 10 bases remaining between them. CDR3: CSAELADEQYF. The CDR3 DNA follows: TGCAGTGCTGAATTAGCGGACGAGCAGTACTTC.

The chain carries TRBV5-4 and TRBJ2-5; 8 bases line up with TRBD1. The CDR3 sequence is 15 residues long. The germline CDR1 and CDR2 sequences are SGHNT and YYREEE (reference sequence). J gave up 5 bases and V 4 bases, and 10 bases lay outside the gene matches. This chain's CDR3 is CASSQTGGRGETQYF. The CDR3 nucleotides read TGTGCCAGCAGCCAAACAGGGGGACGCGGGGAGACCCAGTACTTC. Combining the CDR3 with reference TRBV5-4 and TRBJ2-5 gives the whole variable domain ETGVTQSPTHLIKTRGQQVTLRCSSQSGHNTVSWYQQALGQGPQFIFQYYREEENGRGNFPPRFSGLQFPNYSSELNVNALELDDSALYLCASSQTGGRGETQYFGPGTRLLVL.

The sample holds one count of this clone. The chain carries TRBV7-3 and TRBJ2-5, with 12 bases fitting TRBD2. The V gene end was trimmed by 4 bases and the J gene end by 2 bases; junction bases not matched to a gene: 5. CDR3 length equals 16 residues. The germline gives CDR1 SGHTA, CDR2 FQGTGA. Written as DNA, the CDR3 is TGTGCCAGCAGCTACGGACTAGCGGGGCCTCAAGAGACCCAGTACTTC. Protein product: CASSYGLAGPQETQYF.

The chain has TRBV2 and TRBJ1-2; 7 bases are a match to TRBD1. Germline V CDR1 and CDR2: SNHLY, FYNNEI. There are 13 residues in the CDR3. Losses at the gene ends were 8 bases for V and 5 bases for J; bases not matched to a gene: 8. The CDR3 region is CASHAGTEYGYTF. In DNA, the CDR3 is TGTGCCAGCCACGCCGGGACAGAGTATGGCTACACCTTC.

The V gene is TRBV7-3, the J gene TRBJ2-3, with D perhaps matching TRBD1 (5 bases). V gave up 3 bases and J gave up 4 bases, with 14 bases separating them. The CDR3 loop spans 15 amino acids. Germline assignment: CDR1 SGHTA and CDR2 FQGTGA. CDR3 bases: TGTGCCAGCAGCTTCGAGAAGGGGTGGGCAGATACGCAGTATTTT. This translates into CASSFEKGWADTQYF.

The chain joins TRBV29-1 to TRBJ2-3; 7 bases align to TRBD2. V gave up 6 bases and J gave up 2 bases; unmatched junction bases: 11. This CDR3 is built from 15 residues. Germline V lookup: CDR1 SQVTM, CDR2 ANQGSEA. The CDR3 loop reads CSVPRTREFTDTQYF. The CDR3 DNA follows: TGCAGCGTCCCTAGGACTAGGGAGTTCACAGATACGCAGTATTTT.

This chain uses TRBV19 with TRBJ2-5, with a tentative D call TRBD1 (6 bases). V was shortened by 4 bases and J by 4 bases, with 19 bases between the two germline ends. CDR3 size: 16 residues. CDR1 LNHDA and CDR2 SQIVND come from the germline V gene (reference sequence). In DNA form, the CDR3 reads TGTGCCAGTAGTAAGGGGACCGGCAGGGGCGGAGAGACCCAGTACTTC. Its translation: CASSKGTGRGGETQYF.

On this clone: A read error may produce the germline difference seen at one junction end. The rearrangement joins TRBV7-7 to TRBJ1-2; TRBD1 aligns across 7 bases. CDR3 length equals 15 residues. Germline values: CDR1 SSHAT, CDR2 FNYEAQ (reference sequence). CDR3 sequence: CASRGQGTVIYGYTF. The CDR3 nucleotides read TGTGCTAGCAGAGGCCAAGGGACAGTTATCTATGGCTACACCTTC.

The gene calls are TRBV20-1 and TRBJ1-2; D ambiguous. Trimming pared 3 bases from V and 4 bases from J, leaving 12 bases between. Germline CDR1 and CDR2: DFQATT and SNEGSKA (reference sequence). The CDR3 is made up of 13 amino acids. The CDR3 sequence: CSASGQAGYGYTF. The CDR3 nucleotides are TGCAGTGCTAGTGGCCAAGCTGGCTATGGCTACACCTTC.

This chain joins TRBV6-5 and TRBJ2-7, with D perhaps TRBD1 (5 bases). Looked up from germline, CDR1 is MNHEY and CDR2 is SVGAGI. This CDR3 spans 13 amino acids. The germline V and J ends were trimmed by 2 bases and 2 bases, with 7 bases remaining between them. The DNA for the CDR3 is TGTGCCAGCAGTTACAGACAGACCTACGAGCAGTACTTC. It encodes CASSYRQTYEQYF.

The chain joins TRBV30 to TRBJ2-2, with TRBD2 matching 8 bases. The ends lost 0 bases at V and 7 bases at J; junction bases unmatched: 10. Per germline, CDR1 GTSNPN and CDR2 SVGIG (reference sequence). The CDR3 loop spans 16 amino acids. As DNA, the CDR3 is TGTGCCTGGAGTGTACGGCGCGGGGGGATCGGCGGGGAGCTGTTTTTT. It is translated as CAWSVRRGGIGGELFF.

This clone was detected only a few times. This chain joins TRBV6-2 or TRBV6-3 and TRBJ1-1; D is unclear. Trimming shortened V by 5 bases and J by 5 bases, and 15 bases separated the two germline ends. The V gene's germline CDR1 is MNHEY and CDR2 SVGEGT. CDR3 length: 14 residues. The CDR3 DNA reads TGTGCCAGCAGTGCCAGCGGGGATTGGACTGAAGCTTTCTTT. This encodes CASSASGDWTEAFF.

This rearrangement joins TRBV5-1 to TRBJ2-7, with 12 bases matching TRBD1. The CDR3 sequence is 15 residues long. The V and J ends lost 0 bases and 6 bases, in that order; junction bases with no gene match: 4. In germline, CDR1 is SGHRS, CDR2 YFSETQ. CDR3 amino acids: CASSLEGQGAGEQYF. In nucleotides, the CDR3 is TGCGCCAGCAGCTTGGAGGGACAGGGGGCTGGCGAGCAGTACTTC. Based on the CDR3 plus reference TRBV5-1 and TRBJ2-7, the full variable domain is KAGVTQTPRYLIKTRGQQVTLSCSPISGHRSVSWYQQTPGQGLQFLFEYFSETQRNKGNFPGRFSGRQFSNSRSEMNVSTLELGDSALYLCASSLEGQGAGEQYFGPGTRLTVT.

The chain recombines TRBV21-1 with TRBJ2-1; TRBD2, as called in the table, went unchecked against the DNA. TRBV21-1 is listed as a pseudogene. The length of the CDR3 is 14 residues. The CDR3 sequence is CAETPSGHHNEQFF. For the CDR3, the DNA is TGTGCAGAGACCCCTAGCGGCCACCACAATGAGCAGTTCTTC.

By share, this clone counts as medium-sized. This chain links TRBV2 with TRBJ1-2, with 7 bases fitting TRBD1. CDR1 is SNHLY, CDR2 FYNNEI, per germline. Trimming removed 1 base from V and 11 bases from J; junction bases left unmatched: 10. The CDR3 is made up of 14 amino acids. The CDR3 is CASSEGGETGRYTF. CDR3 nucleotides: TGTGCCAGCAGTGAAGGGGGGGAGACAGGGCGGTACACCTTC.

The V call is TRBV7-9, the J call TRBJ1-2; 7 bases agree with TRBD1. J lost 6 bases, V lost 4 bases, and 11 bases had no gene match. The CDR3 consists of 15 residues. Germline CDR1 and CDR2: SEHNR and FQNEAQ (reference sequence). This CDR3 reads CASSSTLQTGHGYTF. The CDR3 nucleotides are TGTGCCAGCAGCTCTACTCTACAGACAGGGCATGGCTACACCTTC.